What follows describes a single T cell receptor beta chain. These data originate in a study of blood T cell repertoires in COVID-19. Study information: COVID-19 samples, acute and convalescent, were from the United States, Italy and Spain.

In the original analysis: Researchers report that nucleated cell counts were estimated from reference gene primer amplification. Profiled with immunoSEQ multiplex PCR; TCRdb holds only in-frame clones, not every one. V, J and clone size derive from that table, while D and trimming were established from the DNA sequence. Of about 270,000 clones detected, 90% appear once; the ten largest clones hold roughly 4%. Participants came from about two dozen US areas, aged about 18 to 95 years. This CDR3 contains 12 residues. Germline CDR1 and CDR2: MDHEN and SYDVKM. Trimming cost V 5 bases and J 5 bases, with 6 bases left between them.

This receptor was identified in a woman younger than 45 with acute COVID-19. V and J are TRBV28 and TRBJ2-2, with D uncertain. Sequenced: PBMCs or T cells enriched from blood (not recorded which). The chain's CDR3 is CASSPHTGELFF. The DNA for the CDR3 is TGTGCCAGCAGTCCCCATACCGGGGAGCTGTTTTTT.